This record concerns one TCR beta chain sequence. V lost 0 bases and J lost 2, with 8 bases in between. CDR1 is MNHEY and CDR2 is SMNVEV in the germline V gene (reference sequence). This CDR3 is 15 amino acids long. This entry belongs to a study of control samples from healthy donors and cancer patients. This table comes from immunoSEQ multiplex PCR, and its TCRdb copy is limited to in-frame clones, with some not included. The sample has some 20,000 clones, 70% to 90% seen once. V usage is TRBV27 and J usage is TRBJ1-5; no definite D call. The receptor was isolated from a woman aged 60 to 75 with head and neck cancer. The material sequenced was PBMCs. The CDR3 loop reads CASSLSALGNQPQHF. The CDR3 DNA reads TGTGCCAGCAGTTTATCGGCACTGGGCAATCAGCCCCAGCATTTT.